The rows below give T cell receptor beta chains drawn from one sample of a study of T-cell reconstitution after alpha-beta-depleted transplantation in children. A single record per CDR3 protein comes from TCRdb applying MiXCR to the PCR reads. The table shows about 980,000 distinct CDR3 sequences, with about 26% occurring only once. The sample in question was PBMCs, mostly from graft donor cells, obtained 360 days after TCRalphabeta/CD19-depleted stem cell transplant. These TCRs come from a boy younger than two who had a stem cell transplant for SCID, so the T cells may come from the graft donor. Each CDR3 is given with its conserved first and last residue. Fields, in order: clone size, V gene, J gene, D gene, CDR3 DNA, CDR3 protein. A D gene is named only where the DNA matches it firmly. Clone size appears in some rows only: once, few, many, or a class for an expanded clone.

clone size: few; V gene: TRBV7-9; J gene: TRBJ2-5; D gene: NA; CDR3 DNA: TGTGCCAGCAGCTTTCTGGGGGGTAAGGAAGAGACCCAGTACTTC; CDR3 protein: CASSFLGGKEETQYF
clone size: NA; V gene: TRBV29-1; J gene: TRBJ2-7; D gene: NA; CDR3 DNA: TGCAGCGTTGGTTGGACGGGCCTCTCCTACGAGCAGTACTTC; CDR3 protein: CSVGWTGLSYEQYF
clone size: few; V gene: TRBV6-2/TRBV6-3; J gene: TRBJ2-7; D gene: TRBD2; CDR3 DNA: TGTGCCAGCAGAATCGGGACTAGAAGGGAGCAGTACTTC; CDR3 protein: CASRIGTRREQYF
clone size: few; V gene: TRBV20-1; J gene: TRBJ1-1; D gene: NA; CDR3 DNA: TGCAGTGGGGCGGACGGAAAGAACACTGAAGCTTTCTTT; CDR3 protein: CSGADGKNTEAFF
clone size: NA; V gene: TRBV2; J gene: TRBJ1-1; D gene: TRBD1; CDR3 DNA: TGTGCCAGCAGACCCCCAGGGGGACTACTGAACACTGAAGCTTTCTTT; CDR3 protein: CASRPPGGLLNTEAFF
clone size: NA; V gene: TRBV19; J gene: TRBJ2-1; D gene: TRBD2; CDR3 DNA: TGTGCCAGTTTCCAAGCGGGGGGTACGAGTGAGCAGTTCTTC; CDR3 protein: CASFQAGGTSEQFF
clone size: few; V gene: TRBV20-1; J gene: TRBJ2-1; D gene: NA; CDR3 DNA: TGCAGTGCTAGAGAAGGGATTCTCTCCTACAATGAGCAGTTCTTC; CDR3 protein: CSAREGILSYNEQFF
clone size: NA; V gene: TRBV7-8; J gene: TRBJ2-2; D gene: NA; CDR3 DNA: TGTGCCAGCAGCTTAGTGATCGCGGGGTACACCGGGGAGCTGTTTTTT; CDR3 protein: CASSLVIAGYTGELFF
clone size: many; V gene: TRBV10-2; J gene: TRBJ1-2; D gene: NA; CDR3 DNA: TGCGCCAGCAGCCCGACAGCTAACTATGGCTACACCTTC; CDR3 protein: CASSPTANYGYTF
clone size: few; V gene: TRBV5-1; J gene: TRBJ2-1; D gene: NA; CDR3 DNA: TGCGCCAGCAGCTCGGGGGGTGGACAGGCAATCTCCTACAATGAGCAGTTCTTC; CDR3 protein: CASSSGGGQAISYNEQFF
clone size: NA; V gene: TRBV13; J gene: TRBJ2-5; D gene: NA; CDR3 DNA: TGTGCCAGCAGCCCAAAAGGGGGAGTGGAAGAGACCCAGTACTTC; CDR3 protein: CASSPKGGVEETQYF
clone size: NA; V gene: TRBV6-8; J gene: TRBJ2-7; D gene: TRBD1; CDR3 DNA: TGTGCCAGCAGTTACAAGGGTCGGTTATCCATCCCACGGGACAGGCCATCGGGCGAGCAGTACTTC; CDR3 protein: CASSYKGRLSIPRDRPSGEQYF
clone size: few; V gene: TRBV5-1; J gene: TRBJ2-5; D gene: TRBD2; CDR3 DNA: TGCGCCAGCAGCTGGGGGGGACGGAACCAAGAGACCCAGTACTTC; CDR3 protein: CASSWGGRNQETQYF
clone size: NA; V gene: TRBV11-2; J gene: TRBJ2-1; D gene: NA; CDR3 DNA: TGTGCCAGCAGCCCGCCAGGTCGAAGCTCCTACAATGAGCAGTTCTTC; CDR3 protein: CASSPPGRSSYNEQFF
clone size: few; V gene: TRBV12-3/TRBV12-4; J gene: TRBJ2-5; D gene: NA; CDR3 DNA: TGTGCCAGCAGTTTAAACCCAGGACTATTCCAAGAGACCCAGTACTTC; CDR3 protein: CASSLNPGLFQETQYF
clone size: NA; V gene: TRBV6-5; J gene: TRBJ1-3; D gene: NA; CDR3 DNA: TGTGCCAGCAGTCCTTCAGGAGGCATCGGAAACACCATATATTTT; CDR3 protein: CASSPSGGIGNTIYF
clone size: few; V gene: TRBV28; J gene: TRBJ2-5; D gene: NA; CDR3 DNA: TGTGCCAGCAACCCGGCCCTTTCCTTAAAAGAGACCCAGTACTTC; CDR3 protein: CASNPALSLKETQYF
clone size: NA; V gene: TRBV4-2; J gene: TRBJ2-1; D gene: TRBD2; CDR3 DNA: TGTGCCAGCAGCCAGTCGCCCGCGGGGGAGTACAATGAGCAGTTCTTC; CDR3 protein: CASSQSPAGEYNEQFF
clone size: NA; V gene: TRBV9; J gene: TRBJ2-2; D gene: NA; CDR3 DNA: TGTGCCAGCAGCGTTTTGGGGGCAGGCACCGGGGAGCTGTTTTTT; CDR3 protein: CASSVLGAGTGELFF
clone size: NA; V gene: TRBV20-1; J gene: TRBJ2-1; D gene: TRBD2; CDR3 DNA: TGCAGTGCTGGGACCTTAGCGGGGGCCCTCAATGAGCAGTTCTTC; CDR3 protein: CSAGTLAGALNEQFF
clone size: few; V gene: TRBV5-1; J gene: TRBJ2-7; D gene: NA; CDR3 DNA: TGCGCCAGCAGCCCGGACTATTCCTCCTACGAGCAGTACTTC; CDR3 protein: CASSPDYSSYEQYF
clone size: many; V gene: TRBV19; J gene: TRBJ2-7; D gene: TRBD2; CDR3 DNA: TGTGCCAAAGCGGGGGTTAGGTCCTACGAGCAGTACTTC; CDR3 protein: CAKAGVRSYEQYF
clone size: NA; V gene: TRBV20-1; J gene: TRBJ2-2; D gene: NA; CDR3 DNA: TGCAGTGCTAGAGATCCCAGCGTTCCCGCCGGGGAGCTGTTTTTT; CDR3 protein: CSARDPSVPAGELFF
clone size: NA; V gene: TRBV12-3/TRBV12-4; J gene: TRBJ2-3; D gene: NA; CDR3 DNA: TGTGCCAGCAGTTTAGGGCAGACCCTCACAGATACGCAGTATTTT; CDR3 protein: CASSLGQTLTDTQYF
clone size: NA; V gene: TRBV5-1; J gene: TRBJ2-7; D gene: NA; CDR3 DNA: TGCGCCAGCAGCTTGTTTAGATCGACCGACCCTACCTCCGGTGTTTTGTCGGGCGAGCAGTACTTC; CDR3 protein: CASSLFRSTDPTSGVLSGEQYF
clone size: NA; V gene: TRBV7-2; J gene: TRBJ2-1; D gene: TRBD2; CDR3 DNA: TGTGCCAGCAGCTTACTGCCCCCCTCAGCGGGGGACAATGAGCAGTTCTTC; CDR3 protein: CASSLLPPSAGDNEQFF
clone size: once; V gene: TRBV4-1; J gene: TRBJ2-6; D gene: NA; CDR3 DNA: TGCGCCAGCAGCCGACTATGGGTCCAACGCTCTGGGGCCAACGTCCTGACTTTC; CDR3 protein: CASSRLWVQRSGANVLTF
clone size: few; V gene: TRBV20-1; J gene: TRBJ1-2; D gene: NA; CDR3 DNA: TGCAGTGCTAGGAGCAGGCCCCCCTATGGCTACACCTTC; CDR3 protein: CSARSRPPYGYTF
clone size: once; V gene: TRBV7-2; J gene: TRBJ2-7; D gene: TRBD2; CDR3 DNA: TGTGCCAGCAGCTTGGTAACTAGCGGGGGCCTATACGAGCAGTACTTC; CDR3 protein: CASSLVTSGGLYEQYF
clone size: once; V gene: TRBV12-3/TRBV12-4; J gene: TRBJ2-4; D gene: TRBD1; CDR3 DNA: TGTGCCAGCAGCCCCGGGACAGTCCTAGCCAAAAACATTCAGTACTTC; CDR3 protein: CASSPGTVLAKNIQYF
clone size: NA; V gene: TRBV7-2; J gene: TRBJ2-7; D gene: TRBD1; CDR3 DNA: TGTGCCAGCAGCGCCCGAGCGACAGGGTTTGGGACCTACGAGCAGTACTTC; CDR3 protein: CASSARATGFGTYEQYF
clone size: NA; V gene: TRBV20-1; J gene: TRBJ2-7; D gene: TRBD1; CDR3 DNA: TGCAGTGCTAGAGAGCCGGGACAGGGTTTGTACGAGCAGTACTTC; CDR3 protein: CSAREPGQGLYEQYF
clone size: NA; V gene: TRBV6-2/TRBV6-3; J gene: TRBJ1-5; D gene: NA; CDR3 DNA: TGTGCCAGCAGTCCCAGGCCTGGGGCGGATAGCAATCAGCCCCAGCATTTT; CDR3 protein: CASSPRPGADSNQPQHF
clone size: NA; V gene: TRBV15; J gene: TRBJ2-1; D gene: NA; CDR3 DNA: TGTGCCACACCAGCAGAGCCCGGGGGACACAATGAGCAGTTCTTC; CDR3 protein: CATPAEPGGHNEQFF
clone size: many; V gene: TRBV4-3; J gene: TRBJ2-7; D gene: NA; CDR3 DNA: TGCGCCAGCAGCCAAGTTGCCAGGGTTGGCTACGAGCAGTACTTC; CDR3 protein: CASSQVARVGYEQYF
clone size: few; V gene: TRBV28; J gene: TRBJ2-7; D gene: NA; CDR3 DNA: TGTGCCAGCAGTTTATATCGGAGCGGAGCCAAGCAGTACTTC; CDR3 protein: CASSLYRSGAKQYF
clone size: NA; V gene: TRBV4-1; J gene: TRBJ1-2; D gene: NA; CDR3 DNA: TGCGCCAGCAGCCAAGAGGAGGGCAGAGACTATGGCTACACCTTC; CDR3 protein: CASSQEEGRDYGYTF
clone size: NA; V gene: TRBV6-5; J gene: TRBJ2-1; D gene: TRBD2; CDR3 DNA: TGTGCCAGCAGAACCGCGGGGGGGAGCAACAATGAGCAGTTCTTC; CDR3 protein: CASRTAGGSNNEQFF
clone size: NA; V gene: TRBV20-1; J gene: TRBJ2-3; D gene: NA; CDR3 DNA: TGCAGTGCTAGCGGCGAGGGGCAGGGGCCTGCAGATACGCAGTATTTT; CDR3 protein: CSASGEGQGPADTQYF
clone size: few; V gene: TRBV29-1; J gene: TRBJ2-7; D gene: NA; CDR3 DNA: TGCAGCGGTGGGACTTCCTACGAGCAGTACTTC; CDR3 protein: CSGGTSYEQYF
clone size: few; V gene: TRBV5-1; J gene: TRBJ1-2; D gene: TRBD1; CDR3 DNA: TGCGCCAGCAGCTTGTTTACAGGGGATTTGAATGGCTACACCTTC; CDR3 protein: CASSLFTGDLNGYTF
clone size: NA; V gene: TRBV28; J gene: TRBJ2-7; D gene: TRBD1; CDR3 DNA: TGTGCCAGCAGTTTAGCAGGGACAGGGTTCTCCTACGAGCAGTACTTC; CDR3 protein: CASSLAGTGFSYEQYF
clone size: once; V gene: TRBV30; J gene: TRBJ2-5; D gene: NA; CDR3 DNA: TGTGCCTGGAGTGTGAGGCTAGGAGAGACCCAGTACTTC; CDR3 protein: CAWSVRLGETQYF